This TCR beta chain was retrieved from a study of CXCR3-negative and CXCR3-positive naive CD8 T cells. Study results and caveats: The study found that naive CXCR3-negative and CXCR3-positive cells shared TRBV-TRBJ usage, while memory cells differed. CXCR3-negative naive cells had less hydrophobic TRB CDR3s than did CXCR3-positive naive cells.

Points on this clonotype: Its specificity is unknown.

UMI-labeled TRB cDNA libraries were prepared by 5' RACE. TCRdb re-called the 5' RACE reads; every CDR3 protein appears as one record, without DNA. The sample has approximately 90,000 distinct CDR3 sequences. Germline CDR1 and CDR2: MDHEN and SYDVKM. CDR3 length equals 15 residues. The sorting of each CD8+ T cell subset was done in triplicate, at 250,000 to 300,000 cells each. Identification of naive CD8+ T cells rested on CD45RO-CCR7+CD27+CD95- status. The genes are TRBV28 and TRBJ2-5; TCRdb's D gene call, TRBD1, goes unchecked for lack of DNA. The sample was naive CXCR3+ CD8+ T cells from blood. Indicated subset: CD45RO-CCR7+CD27+CD95- naive CD8+ T cells expressing CXCR3 (TNR3+). The clonotype was recovered from a human donor in good health. Some clones in this sample may be carry-over from other donors' samples. The CDR3 sequence: CASSLRRTSGETQYF. The whole variable domain, remainder taken from reference TRBV28 and TRBJ2-5, is DVKVTQSSRYLVKRTGEKVFLECVQDMDHENMFWYRQDPGLGLRLIYFSYDVKMKEKGDIPEGYSVSREKKERFSLILESASTNQTSMYLCASSLRRTSGETQYFGPGTRLLVL.